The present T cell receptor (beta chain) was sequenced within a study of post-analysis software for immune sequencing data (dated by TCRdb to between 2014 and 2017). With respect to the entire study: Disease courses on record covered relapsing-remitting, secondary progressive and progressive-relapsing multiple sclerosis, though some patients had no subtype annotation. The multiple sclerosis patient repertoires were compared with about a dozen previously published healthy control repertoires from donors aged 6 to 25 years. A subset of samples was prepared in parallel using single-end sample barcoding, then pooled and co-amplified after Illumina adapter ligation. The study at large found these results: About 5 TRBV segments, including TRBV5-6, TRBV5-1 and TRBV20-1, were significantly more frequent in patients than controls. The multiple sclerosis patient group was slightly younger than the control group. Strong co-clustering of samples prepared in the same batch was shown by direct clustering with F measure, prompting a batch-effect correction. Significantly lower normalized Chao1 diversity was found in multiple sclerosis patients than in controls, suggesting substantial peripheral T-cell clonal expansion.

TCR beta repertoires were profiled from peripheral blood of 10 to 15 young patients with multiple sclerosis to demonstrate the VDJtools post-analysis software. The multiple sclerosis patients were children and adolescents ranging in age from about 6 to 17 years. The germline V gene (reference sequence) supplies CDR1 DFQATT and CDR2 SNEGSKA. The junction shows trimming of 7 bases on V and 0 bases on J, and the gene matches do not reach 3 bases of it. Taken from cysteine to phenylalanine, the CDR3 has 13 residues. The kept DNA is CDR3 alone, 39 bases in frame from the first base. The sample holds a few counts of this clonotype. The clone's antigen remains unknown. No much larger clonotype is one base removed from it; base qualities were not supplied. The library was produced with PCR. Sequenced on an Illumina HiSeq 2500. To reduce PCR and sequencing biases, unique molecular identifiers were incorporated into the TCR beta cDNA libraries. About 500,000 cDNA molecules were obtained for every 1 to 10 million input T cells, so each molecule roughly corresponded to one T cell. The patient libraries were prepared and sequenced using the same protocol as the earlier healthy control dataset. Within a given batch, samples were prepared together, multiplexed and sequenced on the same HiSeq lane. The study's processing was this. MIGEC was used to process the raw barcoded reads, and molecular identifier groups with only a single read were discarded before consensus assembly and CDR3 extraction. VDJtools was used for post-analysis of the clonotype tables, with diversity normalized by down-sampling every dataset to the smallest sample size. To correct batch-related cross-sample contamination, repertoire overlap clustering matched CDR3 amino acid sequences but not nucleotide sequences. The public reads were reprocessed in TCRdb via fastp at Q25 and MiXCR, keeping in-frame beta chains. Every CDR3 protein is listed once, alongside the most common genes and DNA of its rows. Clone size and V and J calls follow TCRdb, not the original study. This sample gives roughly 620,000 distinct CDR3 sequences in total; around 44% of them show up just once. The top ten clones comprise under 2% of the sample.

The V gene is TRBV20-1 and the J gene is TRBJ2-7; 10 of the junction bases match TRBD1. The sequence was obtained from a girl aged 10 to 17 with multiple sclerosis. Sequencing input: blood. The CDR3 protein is CSGGQGVSYEQYF. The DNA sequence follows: TGCAGTGGCGGACAGGGGGTCTCCTACGAGCAGTACTTC.